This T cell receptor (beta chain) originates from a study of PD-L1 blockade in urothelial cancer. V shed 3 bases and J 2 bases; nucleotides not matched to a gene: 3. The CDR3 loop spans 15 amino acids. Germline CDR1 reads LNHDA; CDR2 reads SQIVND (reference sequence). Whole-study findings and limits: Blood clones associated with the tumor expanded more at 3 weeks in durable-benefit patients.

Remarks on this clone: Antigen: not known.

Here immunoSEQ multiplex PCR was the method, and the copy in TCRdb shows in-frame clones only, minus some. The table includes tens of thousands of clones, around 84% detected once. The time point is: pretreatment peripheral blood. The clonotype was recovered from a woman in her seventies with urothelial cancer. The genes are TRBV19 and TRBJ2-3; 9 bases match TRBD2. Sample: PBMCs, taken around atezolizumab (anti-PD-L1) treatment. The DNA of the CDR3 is TGTGCCAGTAGTATGAGCGGGGGGCTCACAGATACGCAGTATTTT. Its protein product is CASSMSGGLTDTQYF. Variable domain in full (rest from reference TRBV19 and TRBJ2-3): DGGITQSPKYLFRKEGQNVTLSCEQNLNHDAMYWYRQDPGQGLRLIYYSQIVNDFQKGDIAEGYSVSREKKESFPLTVTSAQKNPTAFYLCASSMSGGLTDTQYFGPGTRLTVL.